Included here is one T cell receptor beta chain sequence, with context. The target antigen is unknown. Sequencing used immunoSEQ multiplex PCR; TCRdb keeps in-frame clones, though not all of them. The sample records 55,000 to 80,000 clones, approximately 80% being singletons. This sample was taken from a study of T cell responses to AZD1222 COVID-19 vaccine. Overall study findings and caveats: Females made up more of the donors, who were largely white British, and clonal diversity may have come out too low. No day 14 peak samples; only post-peak repertoires were characterized.

This TCR came from an adult in good health. The sample in question was peripheral blood, obtained on day 0 of AZD1222 vaccination.

CDR3 amino acids: CASSWRLGTENTDTQYF. The DNA of the CDR3 is TGTGCCAGCAGCTGGCGTCTTGGGACAGAGAACACAGATACGCAGTATTTT. The chain uses TRBV3-1 (or the pseudogene TRBV3-2) and TRBJ2-3; 7 nucleotides align to TRBD1. After removal of 5 bases from V and 2 bases from J, the junction contained 13 bases not matched to a gene. The length of the CDR3 is 17 residues. Germline V gene data show CDR1 as LGHDT and CDR2 as YNNKEL (reference sequence).